Each of the 12 T cell receptor beta chains below was sequenced from the same sample in a study of blood T cell repertoires in COVID-19. Data came from immunoSEQ multiplex PCR; TCRdb stores just in-frame clones and leaves some out. The sample has roughly 250,000 clones; about 89% are singletons. Sequencing was performed on peripheral blood. The receptors here all came from a young man with acute or convalescent COVID-19.

V gene TRBV7-9 combines with J gene TRBJ1-2; D gene ambiguous. V was cut by 5 bases and J by 8 bases, with 9 bases left in between. CDR1 and CDR2 from the germline V gene are SEHNR and FQNEAQ (reference sequence). There are 11 residues in the CDR3. Here the CDR3 reads CASSPLLGYTF. The CDR3 DNA reads as TGTGCCAGCAGCCCCCTTTTGGGCTACACCTTC.

This chain uses TRBV5-4 with TRBJ1-1; 7 positions agree with TRBD1. This CDR3 has 15 residues. CDR1 SGHNT and CDR2 YYREEE come from the germline V gene (reference sequence). Losses at the gene ends were 2 bases for V and 1 base for J; bases not matched to a gene: 5. CDR3: CASSLYRGGNTEAFF. The CDR3 DNA sequence: TGTGCCAGCAGCTTATACAGGGGCGGGAACACTGAAGCTTTCTTT.

CDR3 sequence (DNA): TGTGCCAGCAGCTTTGGTCTAGCGGGGGGAGGAGAGCAGTTCTTC. It is translated as CASSFGLAGGGEQFF. This chain links TRBV5-4 with TRBJ2-1; TRBD2 aligns across 11 bases. The V segment lost 2 bases and the J segment 10 bases; nucleotides outside the gene matches: 8. Germline CDR1 and CDR2: SGHNT and YYREEE (reference sequence). There are 15 residues in the CDR3.

V gene TRBV19 combines with J gene TRBJ1-5; 9 bases fit TRBD1. The V gene's germline CDR1 is LNHDA and CDR2 SQIVND (reference sequence). V trimming: 5 bases; J trimming: 6 bases; junction bases outside the gene matches: 5. CDR3 length equals 14 residues. CDR3 protein: CASSPWTGVQPQHF. The CDR3 coding sequence is TGTGCCAGTAGTCCATGGACAGGGGTTCAGCCCCAGCATTTT.

The V gene is TRBV6-5, the J gene TRBJ2-7; TRBD1 agrees at 8 bases. The CDR3 covers 13 residues. The V gene end was trimmed by 6 bases and the J gene end by 6 bases; junction bases not matched to a gene: 7. Germline CDR1 MNHEY, CDR2 SVGAGI. CDR3 sequence: CASSPQGAAEQYF. The CDR3 region has the DNA TGTGCCAGCAGCCCCCAGGGGGCGGCCGAGCAGTACTTC.

This chain joins TRBV28 and TRBJ1-2, with 7 nucleotides matching TRBD1. The ends lost 5 bases at V and 4 bases at J; junction bases unmatched: 13. This CDR3 contains 16 residues. Germline values: CDR1 MDHEN, CDR2 SYDVKM. CDR3 loop: CASSQIMDRTGYGYTF. Written as DNA, the CDR3 is TGTGCCAGCAGTCAGATAATGGACAGGACCGGCTATGGCTACACCTTC.

The rearrangement joins TRBV5-8 to TRBJ2-7, with 8 positions matching TRBD1. J was trimmed by 6 bases and V by 1 base; bases with no gene match: 6. The CDR3 sequence is 14 residues long. Germline-derived CDR1 and CDR2 are SGHTS and YDEGEE. Here the CDR3 reads CASSLIGTGGEQYF. As DNA, the CDR3 is TGTGCCAGCAGCTTGATCGGGACAGGCGGCGAGCAGTACTTC.

Regarding this clone: In the same sample, other DNA sequences code for this CDR3. This chain links TRBV3-1 (or the pseudogene TRBV3-2) with TRBJ1-1, with no clear D. The germline CDR1 and CDR2 sequences are LGHDT and YNNKEL (reference sequence). Trimming took 0 bases from V and 2 from J, leaving 10 bases between them. The CDR3 is made up of 15 amino acids. The CDR3 nucleotides are TGTGCCAGCAGCCAAGATAGAGGGCGTAACACTGAAGCTTTCTTT. Protein sequence: CASSQDRGRNTEAFF.

The chain has TRBV19 and TRBJ1-2; TRBD1 matches at 8 bases. The CDR3 has 15 residues. V gave up 3 bases and J gave up 7 bases; unmatched junction bases: 10. Germline CDR1 and CDR2: LNHDA and SQIVND (reference sequence). The CDR3 DNA follows: TGTGCCAGTAGTATCCAGGGGGCATCCCCCAGTGGCTACACCTTC. This codes for CASSIQGASPSGYTF.

This sequence joins TRBV2 and TRBJ2-3; 9 nucleotides align to TRBD2. Germline V gene sequence: CDR1 SNHLY, CDR2 FYNNEI. This CDR3 has 15 amino acids. V lost 10 bases, J lost 5 bases, and 13 bases stayed unmatched. The CDR3 bases are TGTGCCAACTCCTTTGGCGGGGGGGTAGGAGATACGCAGTATTTT. Its protein is CANSFGGGVGDTQYF.

The chain joins TRBV11-2 to TRBJ2-1, with TRBD1 matching over 9 bases. The germline CDR1 and CDR2 sequences are SGHAT and FQNNGV. V was clipped by 6 bases and J by 4 bases; unmatched bases: 10. CDR3 length equals 16 residues. The CDR3 region is CASRTYRGQLYNEQFF. CDR3 sequence (DNA): TGTGCCAGCAGAACCTACAGGGGGCAGTTGTACAATGAGCAGTTCTTC.

The rearrangement uses TRBV3-1 (or the pseudogene TRBV3-2) and TRBJ1-6; tentative D call: TRBD1 (6 bases). Germline assignment: CDR1 LGHDT and CDR2 YNNKEL (reference sequence). Between the trimmed V and J ends, which lost 1 base and 6 bases, there was a span of 7 bases. The CDR3 totals 14 residues. Here the CDR3 reads CASSQGGLNSPLHF. CDR3 sequence (DNA): TGTGCCAGCAGCCAAGGGGGGCTTAATTCACCCCTCCACTTT.